This record looks at one T cell receptor (beta chain) sequence and its context. V shed 5 bases, J shed 1 base, and the junction held 9 bases outside the gene matches. This CDR3 comprises 16 residues. Germline V gene data show CDR1 as SEHNR and CDR2 as FQNEAQ (reference sequence). This specimen comes from a study of blood T cell repertoires in COVID-19. Study information: Sample material is recorded as cDNA or gDNA derived from T cells, B-cell-depleted T cells, or PBMCs.

The protocol was immunoSEQ multiplex PCR, while the TCRdb copy is restricted to in-frame clones and leaves out a portion. This sample has approximately 120,000 clones, with over 80% found just once. The material sequenced was peripheral blood. V is TRBV7-9 and J is TRBJ2-3; TRBD1 matches at 7 bases. The clonotype was recovered from a human donor in a cohort sampled during active COVID-19. CDR3: CASSPRGGQGTDTQYF. Written as DNA, the CDR3 is TGTGCCAGCAGCCCGAGAGGGGGCCAGGGCACAGATACGCAGTATTTT.